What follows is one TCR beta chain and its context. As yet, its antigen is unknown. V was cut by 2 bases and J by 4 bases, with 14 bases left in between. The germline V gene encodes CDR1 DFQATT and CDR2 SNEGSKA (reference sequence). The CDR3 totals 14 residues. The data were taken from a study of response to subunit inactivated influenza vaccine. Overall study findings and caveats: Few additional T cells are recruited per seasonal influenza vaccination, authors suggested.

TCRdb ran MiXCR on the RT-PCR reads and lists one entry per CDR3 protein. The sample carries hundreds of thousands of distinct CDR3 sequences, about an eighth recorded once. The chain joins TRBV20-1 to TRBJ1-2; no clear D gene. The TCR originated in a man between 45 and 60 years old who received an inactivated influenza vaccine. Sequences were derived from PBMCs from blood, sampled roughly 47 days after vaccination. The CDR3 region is CSARNAPTSYGYTF. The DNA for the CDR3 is TGCAGTGCTAGAAACGCACCAACCAGCTATGGCTACACCTTC.